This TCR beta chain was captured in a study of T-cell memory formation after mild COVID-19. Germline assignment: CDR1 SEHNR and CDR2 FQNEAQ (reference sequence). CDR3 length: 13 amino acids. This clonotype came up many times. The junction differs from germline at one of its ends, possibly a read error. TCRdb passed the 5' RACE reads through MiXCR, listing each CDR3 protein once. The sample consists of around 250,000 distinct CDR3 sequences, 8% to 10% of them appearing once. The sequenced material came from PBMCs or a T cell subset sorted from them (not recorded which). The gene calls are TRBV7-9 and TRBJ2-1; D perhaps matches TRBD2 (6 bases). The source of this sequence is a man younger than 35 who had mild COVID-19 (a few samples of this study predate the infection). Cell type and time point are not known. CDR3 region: CASSLGGLNEQFF. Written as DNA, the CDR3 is TGCGCCAGCAGCTTGGGGGGTCTTAATGAGCAGTTCTTC.